The 14 T cell receptor beta chains listed next were all sequenced from one sample in a study of post-analysis software for immune sequencing data. Notes on the study in general: Patients carried roughly 5 TRBV segments more frequently than controls did, and TRBV5-6, TRBV5-1 and TRBV20-1 were among them.

What these receptors recognize is not known. Tagging with unique molecular identifiers was a feature of the TCR beta cDNA libraries. TCRdb re-called the PCR reads with MiXCR, one entry per CDR3 protein. The sample carries around 500,000 distinct CDR3 sequences, around 31% recorded once. The specimen sequenced was blood. These receptors originate from a girl aged 2-17 years with multiple sclerosis.

This clonotype was observed a few times. The CDR3 sequence is CASAGLAANYGYTF. The CDR3 DNA follows: TGTGCCAGCGCGGGTTTGGCTGCAAACTATGGCTACACCTTC. This chain links TRBV6-6 with TRBJ1-2; unclear D gene. V was pared by 8 bases and J by 2 bases, with 15 bases between. The CDR3 is 14 residues long. Germline V gives CDR1 MNHNY, CDR2 SVGAGI (reference sequence).

This clonotype occurred once. The chain couples TRBV12-3 or TRBV12-4 to TRBJ2-3, with D possibly matching TRBD1 (6 bases). This CDR3 comprises 16 residues. The V gene lost 10 bases and the J gene lost 7 bases, with 27 bases spanning the gap. The CDR3: CATGMLQGSSRYTQYF. CDR3 sequence (DNA): TGTGCCACCGGGATGTTACAGGGTTCTTCGCGTTATACGCAGTATTTT.

This clonotype was seen a few times. CDR3 bases: TGCAGTGCCAACCTGAAGCGGGGGCCCCCTGGCAATGAGCAGTTCTTC. Translating gives CSANLKRGPPGNEQFF. The gene calls are TRBV20-1 and TRBJ2-1, with 8 positions matching TRBD2. V dropped 6 bases and J dropped 6; count of bases not matched to a gene: 16. Germline loops: CDR1 DFQATT, CDR2 SNEGSKA (reference sequence). The CDR3 is made up of 16 amino acids.

This clonotype was found once. A read error may produce the germline difference seen at one junction end. Here the CDR3 reads CASSLKGTVRWGRPEKRFF. The CDR3, as DNA: TGTGCCAGCAGCTTAAAGGGGACAGTTCGTTGGGGTCGACCGGAAAAACGGTTTTTT. The chain links TRBV7-3 to TRBJ1-4; 7 bases are a match to TRBD1. This CDR3 spans 19 amino acids. Germline lookup yields CDR1 SGHTA and CDR2 FQGTGA.

The chain has TRBV7-3 and TRBJ1-4; unclear D gene. The V end was cut by 1 base, the J end by 2 bases, with 14 bases between. CDR3 length: 17 amino acids. CDR1 and CDR2 from the germline V gene are SGHTA and FQGTGA. The CDR3 loop reads CASSLKEARPTNEKLFF. CDR3 in DNA: TGTGCCAGCAGCTTAAAGGAGGCGCGGCCCACTAATGAAAAACTGTTTTTT.

This chain connects TRBV15 to TRBJ2-7; D is possibly TRBD1 (6 bases). The V gene lost 0 bases and the J gene lost 5 bases, with 17 bases spanning the gap. Germline V gene data show CDR1 as LNHNV and CDR2 as YYDKDF (reference sequence). The CDR3 loop spans 16 amino acids. CDR3 sequence: CATSRDRWGRGHEQYF. Here the CDR3 DNA reads TGTGCCACCAGCAGAGATCGTTGGGGGCGCGGGCACGAGCAGTACTTC.

The chain employs TRBV11-2 and TRBJ1-4, with TRBD1 as a possible D gene (6 bases). This CDR3 comprises 15 residues. V lost 2 bases and J 5 bases, leaving 12 bases between the germline ends. Germline CDR1 and CDR2: SGHAT and FQNNGV. In DNA, the CDR3 is TGTGCCAGCAGCTTAACAGGGTCTGTGAATGAAAAACTGTTTTTT. It encodes CASSLTGSVNEKLFF.

This clonotype was recorded a few times. This chain connects TRBV5-1 to TRBJ1-1; D uncertain. V was trimmed by 1 base and J by 5 bases, leaving 9 bases between them. Germline CDR1 reads SGHRS; CDR2 reads YFSETQ. The CDR3 totals 13 residues. CDR3 loop: CASSLWTATEAFF. CDR3 sequence (DNA): TGCGCCAGCAGCTTGTGGACGGCGACTGAAGCTTTCTTT.

The genes are TRBV6-1 and TRBJ1-2; TRBD1 agrees at 9 bases. V trimming: 3 bases; J trimming: 7 bases; junction bases outside the gene matches: 9. CDR1 MNHNS and CDR2 SASEGT come from the germline V gene. CDR3 length: 15 amino acids. CDR3 protein: CASSENRGRVSGYTF. CDR3 sequence (DNA): TGTGCCAGCAGTGAGAACAGGGGGCGAGTAAGTGGCTACACCTTC.

This sequence joins TRBV11-2 and TRBJ2-1; no firm D call. Trimming shortened V by 0 bases and J by 10 bases, and 7 bases separated the two germline ends. The germline V gene has CDR1 SGHAT and CDR2 FQNNGV. CDR3 length: 12 residues. The CDR3 DNA follows: TGTGCCAGCAGCTTAGAAGCATTCGAGCAGTTCTTC. Amino acids: CASSLEAFEQFF. Drawing the rest from reference TRBV11-2 and TRBJ2-1, the complete variable domain is EAGVAQSPRYKIIEKRQSVAFWCNPISGHATLYWYQQILGQGPKLLIQFQNNGVVDDSQLPKDRFSAERLKGVDSTLKIQPAKLEDSAVYLCASSLEAFEQFFGPGTRLTVL.

This clonotype was found a few times. The J gene is TRBJ2-5, the V gene TRBV7-2, with a weak D call TRBD2 (7 bases). This CDR3 is built from 13 residues. From germline, CDR1 is SGHTA and CDR2 FQGNSA. Trimming cost V 7 bases and J 9 bases, with 18 bases left between them. CDR3 protein: CASNRRGAVPQYF. DNA of the CDR3: TGTGCCAGCAACCGCCGGGGGGCGGTCCCCCAGTACTTC.

This clonotype has just a few counts. The rearrangement joins TRBV10-3 to TRBJ1-2; tentative D call: TRBD1 (5 bases). V gave up 4 bases and J gave up 2 bases, with 14 bases separating them. The CDR3 extends over 15 amino acids. From germline, CDR1 is ENHRY and CDR2 SYGVKD. In DNA form, the CDR3 reads TGTGCCATCAGTGTGGGACCGGTAGTAAACTATGGCTACACCTTC. It codes for CAISVGPVVNYGYTF.

The chain uses TRBV12-3 or TRBV12-4 and TRBJ1-1; D gene uncertain. Deletions cut 7 bases from V and 1 base from J, with 16 bases between. There are 15 residues in the CDR3. The CDR3 here is CASTPRHEGNTEAFF. CDR3 in DNA: TGTGCCAGCACCCCAAGGCACGAAGGGAACACTGAAGCTTTCTTT.

A few counts support this clonotype. V and J are TRBV20-1 and TRBJ2-3; TRBD2 aligns across 8 bases. The CDR3 has 17 residues. Germline V CDR1 and CDR2: DFQATT, SNEGSKA (reference sequence). With V trimmed by 0 bases and J by 7 bases, 15 bases remained unmatched. CDR3 coding DNA: TGCAGTGCTAGAGATCGTCGTAGACTAGCGAAATCGAATACGCAGTATTTT. Its protein is CSARDRRRLAKSNTQYF.